One T cell receptor (beta chain) is described in this entry. Two consecutive negative NP/OP PCR tests, clearance, or resolved symptoms defined Cohort 3 recovery. The ends were cut back, 4 bases at V and 6 bases at J, with 6 bases in the middle. The CDR3 length is 12 residues. Germline CDR1 and CDR2: MNHEY and SVGAGI. In the original analysis: Using reference gene primer amplification, nucleated cell counts were estimated. Generated by immunoSEQ multiplex PCR, the TCRdb table keeps only in-frame clones and is missing some. The V and J calls and clone size are taken from that table; D and trimming were inferred from the DNA. Here the sample spans about 330,000 clones, 92% being singletons. The data were obtained in a study of blood T cell repertoires in COVID-19.

The receptor comes from a woman in her twenties or thirties who had recovered from COVID-19. The specimen was PBMCs or T cells enriched from blood (not recorded which). The rearrangement joins TRBV6-5 to TRBJ2-2; no definite D call. CDR3 sequence (DNA): TGTGCCAGCAGTTTTCGTCCCGGGGAGCTGTTTTTT. As protein: CASSFRPGELFF.